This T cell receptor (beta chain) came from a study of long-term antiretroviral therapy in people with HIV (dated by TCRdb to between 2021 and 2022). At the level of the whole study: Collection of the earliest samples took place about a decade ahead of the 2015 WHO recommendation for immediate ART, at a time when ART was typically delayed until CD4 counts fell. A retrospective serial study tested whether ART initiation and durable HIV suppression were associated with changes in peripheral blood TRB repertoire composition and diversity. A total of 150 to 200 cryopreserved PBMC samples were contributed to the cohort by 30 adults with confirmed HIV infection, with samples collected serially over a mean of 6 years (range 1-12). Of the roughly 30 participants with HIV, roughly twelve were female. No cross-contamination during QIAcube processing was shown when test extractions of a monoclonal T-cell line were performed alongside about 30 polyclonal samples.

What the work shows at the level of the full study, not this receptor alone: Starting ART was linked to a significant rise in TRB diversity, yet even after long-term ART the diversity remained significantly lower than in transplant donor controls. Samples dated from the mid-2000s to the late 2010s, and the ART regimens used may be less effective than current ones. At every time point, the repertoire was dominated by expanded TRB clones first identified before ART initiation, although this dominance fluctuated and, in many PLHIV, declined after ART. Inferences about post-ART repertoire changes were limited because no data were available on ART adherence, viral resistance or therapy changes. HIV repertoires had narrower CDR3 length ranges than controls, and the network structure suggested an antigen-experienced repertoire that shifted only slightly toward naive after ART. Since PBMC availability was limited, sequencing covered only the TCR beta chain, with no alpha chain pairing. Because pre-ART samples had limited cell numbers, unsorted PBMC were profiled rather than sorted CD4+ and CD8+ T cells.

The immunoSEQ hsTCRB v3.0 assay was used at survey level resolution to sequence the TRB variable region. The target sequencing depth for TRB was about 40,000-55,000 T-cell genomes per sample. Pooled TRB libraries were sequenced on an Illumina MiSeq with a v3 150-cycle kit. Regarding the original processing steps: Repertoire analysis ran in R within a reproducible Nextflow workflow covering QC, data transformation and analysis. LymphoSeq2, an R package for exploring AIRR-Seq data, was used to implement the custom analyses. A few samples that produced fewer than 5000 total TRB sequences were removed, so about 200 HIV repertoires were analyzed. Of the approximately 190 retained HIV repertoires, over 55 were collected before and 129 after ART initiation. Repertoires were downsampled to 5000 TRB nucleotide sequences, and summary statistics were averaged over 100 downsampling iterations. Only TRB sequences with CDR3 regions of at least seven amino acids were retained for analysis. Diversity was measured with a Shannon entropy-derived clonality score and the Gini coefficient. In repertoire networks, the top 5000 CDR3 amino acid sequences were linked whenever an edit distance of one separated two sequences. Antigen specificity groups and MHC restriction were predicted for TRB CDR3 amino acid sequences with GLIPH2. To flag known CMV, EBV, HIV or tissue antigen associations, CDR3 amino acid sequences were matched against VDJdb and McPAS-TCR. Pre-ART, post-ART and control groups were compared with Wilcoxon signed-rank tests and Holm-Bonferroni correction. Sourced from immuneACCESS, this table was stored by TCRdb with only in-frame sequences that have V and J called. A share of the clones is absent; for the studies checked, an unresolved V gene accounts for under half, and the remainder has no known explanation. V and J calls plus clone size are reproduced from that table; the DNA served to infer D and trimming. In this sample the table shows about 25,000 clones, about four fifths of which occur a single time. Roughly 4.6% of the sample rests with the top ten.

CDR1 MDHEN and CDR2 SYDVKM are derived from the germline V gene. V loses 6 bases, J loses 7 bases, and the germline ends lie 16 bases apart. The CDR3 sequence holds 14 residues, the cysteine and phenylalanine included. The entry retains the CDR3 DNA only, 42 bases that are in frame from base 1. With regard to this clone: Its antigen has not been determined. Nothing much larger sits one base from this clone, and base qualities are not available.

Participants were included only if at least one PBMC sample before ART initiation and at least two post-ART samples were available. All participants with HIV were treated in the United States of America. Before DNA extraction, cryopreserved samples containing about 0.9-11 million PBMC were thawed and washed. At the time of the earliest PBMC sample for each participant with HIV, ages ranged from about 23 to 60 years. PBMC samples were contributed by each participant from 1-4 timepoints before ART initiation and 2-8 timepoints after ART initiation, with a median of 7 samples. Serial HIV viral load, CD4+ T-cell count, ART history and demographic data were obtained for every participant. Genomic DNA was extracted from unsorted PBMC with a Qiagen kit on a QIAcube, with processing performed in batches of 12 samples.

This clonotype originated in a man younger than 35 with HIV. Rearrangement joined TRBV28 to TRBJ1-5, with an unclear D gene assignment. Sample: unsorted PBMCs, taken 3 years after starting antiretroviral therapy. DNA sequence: TGTGCCAGCAGCTACCTTGCCCCGGGGCAGCCCCAGCATTTT. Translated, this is CASSYLAPGQPQHF.